This record covers a single T cell receptor beta chain. This clone was seen a single time. The antigen this receptor binds is unknown. No quality values exist for individual bases; no much larger clone is one base distant. This sample was included in a study of shared clonotypes between healthy human individuals (dated by TCRdb to the early 2020s). Context from the whole study: The cohort included a few men and a couple of women between 18 and 49 years of age. For each donor, CD4 naive and CD4 memory were each given three plates, CD8 naive was given two plates, and CD8 memory was given one plate. The study deeply sequenced blood TCR repertoires of about 5 healthy adults to estimate repertoire size and the extent of clonotype sharing between individuals. Between about 0.8 and 9 billion PBMCs per donor were obtained by leukapheresis. To increase sequencing depth and limit assay-specific biases, different laboratories used diverse techniques to prepare libraries and sequence TCR repertoires. Here is what the overall study found, with its caveats: Compared with non-shared clonotypes, clonotypes shared by all four sorted-subset donors had higher generation probabilities. Pairwise subsampling led to the expectation that sequencing depth would affect the degree of clonotype sharing among donors. Naive subsets generally had larger estimated clonotype richness than memory subsets. Even with the large sequencing depth, rarefaction of the sorted-subset datasets indicated that sequencing was incomplete. About 5% of naive CD4, 3% to 3.5% of naive CD8, 2.3% of memory CD4, and over 0.35% of memory CD8 clonotypes were shared across four donors. Sampling was restricted to blood, and TCR repertoires in tissues likely differ from the TCR repertoires found in blood. Because the study included only a small number of donors, the genetic and exposure-history diversity represented was limited.

Healthy HIV-negative adults with no recently reported acute infections or vaccinations were included as donors. Every donor was a Caucasian adult residing in Nashville, Tennessee, USA. CD8 memory samples were composed of magnetically selected CD45RO+ cells combined with CCR7-negative CD45RA+ effector memory (TemRA) cells. Blood was collected by leukapheresis, and PBMCs were isolated by Ficoll-Histopaque density gradient centrifugation and then cryopreserved in liquid nitrogen vapor phase. Analytical flow cytometry was used to check the purity and quantity of every magnetically sorted T cell population. Each sorted fraction had its genomic DNA isolated and then quantified by UV absorbance on a Nanodrop 2000c. TCR CDR3 regions were amplified from genomic DNA by multiplex PCR using the deep immunoSEQ assay. Extracted genomic DNA from each cell subset was spread evenly across all wells of several immunoSEQ 96-well plates, with each plate serving as a replicate. For sorted subsets, around 0.2 ug genomic DNA, equal to 30,000 or so T cell genomes, was loaded into each replicate PCR. Purified libraries were measured with a Qubit 3.0 fluorometer, size-checked on a Bioanalyzer 2100, and measured again with the KAPA Library Quantification kit. A separate single-read 150-cycle Illumina NextSeq 550 flow cell was used to sequence each immunoSEQ 96-well plate. In the original analysis: Because the immunoSEQ output held only junctional sequences and lacked quality scores, the filtering could not match the filtering applied to full-length reads. To assign V/J genes and CDR3, sequences were annotated against IMGT germline references using PyIR, a Python wrapper for IgBLAST v1.9. Reads with weak V/J assignments (E-value above 1e-6), missing CDR3, stop codons, out-of-frame junctions, or ambiguous translated residues were removed. V3J clonotypes were defined by identical inferred V gene, J gene, and CDR3 amino acid sequence. Percentage overlap between repertoires was computed as shared unique clonotypes divided by the size of the smaller repertoire. Three approaches were used to assess repertoire richness: RTK rarefaction, the Chao1 estimator, and Recon v2.1 estimates of unobserved clonotypes. OLGA was used to compute generation probabilities for all TCRbeta clonotypes that the gDNA method yielded from a handful of donors. This is the immuneACCESS table as TCRdb keeps it, with only in-frame sequences that have V and J called. A part of the clones is gone; compared with another copy, unresolved V genes explain less than half, and the rest is unexplained. V and J calls and clone size are copied from that table; D and trimming were computed from the DNA. The sample records some 700,000 clones, 90% of which are singletons. The ten largest clones take up 30% to 40% of the sample.

The germline V end is reduced by 8 bases and the J end by 3 bases; junction bases left unmatched: 6. Measured from the cysteine to the phenylalanine, the CDR3 is 14 residues long. Only the CDR3 DNA stays, 42 bases, in frame from base 1. CDR1 and CDR2 (SEHNR, FQNEAQ) derive from the germline V gene (reference sequence). The sample was memory CD8+ T cells from PBMCs. This specimen's cell subset or site label, interpreted: CD45RO+ cells pooled with CCR7-negative TemRA cells. This sequence was found in a man aged 18 to 30 in good health. Some clones in this sample may be carry-over from other donors' samples. The sequence is built from TRBV7-9 and TRBJ2-3; TRBD1 agrees with 9 junctional bases. The nucleotide sequence is TGTGCCAGCGGGACAGGGAGGTTTACAGATACGCAGTATTTT. This yields the protein CASGTGRFTDTQYF.